This T cell receptor beta chain derives from a study of chemoradiotherapy in HPV16-positive cancers. Findings and caveats of the study: HPV-responsive T-cell expansion during chemoradiotherapy was linked to improved recurrence-free survival in HPV16-positive patients.

V dropped 3 bases and J dropped 2 bases, with 14 bases sitting between them. The CDR3 loop spans 16 amino acids. Germline CDR1 and CDR2: SGDLS and YYNGEE. Clones were read by immunoSEQ multiplex PCR, and TCRdb kept only the in-frame ones, dropping some. This table has about 2,900 clones, about 92% appearing once. With regard to this clone: Antigen unknown.

The source was tumor tissue, collected from a patient who underwent chemoradiotherapy. The rearrangement links TRBV9 to TRBJ2-2, with D perhaps being TRBD1 or TRBD2 (6 bases each). The source is a human donor with HPV-associated anogenital cancer. CDR3 sequence reads: CASSEAGQTNTGELFF. The CDR3 region has the DNA TGTGCCAGCAGCGAGGCGGGACAAACCAACACCGGGGAGCTGTTTTTT.